This entry concerns a single T cell receptor beta chain. The sample belongs to a study of blood T cell repertoires in COVID-19. Study information: The study drew acute and convalescent COVID-19 samples from the United States, Italy and Spain. PBMCs, B-cell-depleted T cells, or T cells were the source of the cDNA or gDNA that made up the material.

In the original analysis: Reference gene primers were amplified, and this amplification served to estimate nucleated cell counts. Data came from immunoSEQ multiplex PCR; TCRdb stores just in-frame clones and leaves some out. V, J and clone size are those of that table, while D and trimming were read from the DNA. The repertoire holds around 27,000 clones, with roughly 83% as singletons. V lost 8 bases, J lost 0 bases, and 11 bases lay in between. This CDR3 region has 14 residues. Per germline, CDR1 SNHLY and CDR2 FYNNEI. Sequences were obtained from peripheral blood. This TCR came from a human donor in a cohort sampled during active COVID-19. The chain links TRBV2 to TRBJ1-5; D possibly corresponds to TRBD1 (6 bases). CDR3 in DNA: TGTGCCAGCGGACAGTTGGATAGCAATCAGCCCCAGCATTTT. This codes for CASGQLDSNQPQHF.